These 14 T cell receptor beta chains were all obtained from the same sample, sequenced in a study of CD8+ T cells in alopecia areata. cDNA reverse transcribed from extracted RNA served as the sequencing template. Some clones are missing from TCRdb's copy, which holds only in-frame ones; the method was immunoSEQ multiplex PCR. Of around 140,000 clones detected, approximately 50% appear once; the ten largest clones hold over 0.85%. Sequences were derived from CD4+ T cells sorted from blood, sampled at week 0. The receptor set was obtained from a human donor with alopecia areata.

This clone was seen once. V is TRBV5-1 and J is TRBJ2-3; D may correspond to TRBD1 or TRBD2 (5 bases each). Germline lookup yields CDR1 SGHRS and CDR2 YFSETQ. V shed 5 bases and J shed 0 bases, with 10 bases lying between them. The CDR3 has 14 amino acids. This CDR3 is CASRYGTSTDTQYF. CDR3 sequence (DNA): TGCGCCAGCAGGTACGGGACCAGCACAGATACGCAGTATTTT.

V usage is TRBV2 and J usage is TRBJ1-1; D is ambiguous. Germline V gene sequence: CDR1 SNHLY, CDR2 FYNNEI. V shed 1 base and J shed 1 base, with 7 bases lying between them. CDR3 length: 14 residues. The CDR3 DNA reads TGTGCCAGCAGTGAAGAGGGCCCGAACACTGAAGCTTTCTTT. Its protein is CASSEEGPNTEAFF. The full variable domain, with the rest looked up from reference TRBV2 and TRBJ1-1, is EPEVTQTPSHQVTQMGQEVILRCVPISNHLYFYWYRQILGQKVEFLVSFYNNEISEKSEIFDDQFSVERPDGSNFTLKIRSTKLEDSAMYFCASSEEGPNTEAFFGQGTRLTVV.

The chain couples TRBV6-4 to TRBJ2-3; D is possibly TRBD2 (6 bases). CDR1 and CDR2 from the germline V gene are MRHNA and SNTAGT. With 0 bases removed from V and 5 bases from J, the gap between germline ends came to 12 bases. This CDR3 region has 15 residues. The CDR3 is CASSDSASAKDTQYF. The CDR3 DNA reads TGTGCCAGCAGTGACTCGGCTAGCGCGAAAGATACGCAGTATTTT.

The CDR3 DNA sequence: TGCAGCGTTGCCCCTAGCGGGAGTGGGGAGACCCAGTACTTC. Its protein product is CSVAPSGSGETQYF. The chain couples TRBV29-1 to TRBJ2-5, with 10 bases lining up with TRBD2. The CDR3 consists of 14 residues. V lost 4 bases, J lost 5 bases, and 7 bases stayed unmatched. The germline CDR1 and CDR2 sequences are SQVTM and ANQGSEA. Filled out from reference TRBV29-1 and TRBJ2-5, the complete variable domain reads SAVISQKPSRDICQRGTSLTIQCQVDSQVTMMFWYRQQPGQSLTLIATANQGSEATYESGFVIDKFPISRPNLTFSTLTVSNMSPEDSSIYLCSVAPSGSGETQYFGPGTRLLVL.

The chain combines TRBV6-5 with TRBJ2-7; 8 bases line up with TRBD2. The germline gives CDR1 MNHEY, CDR2 SVGAGI. The CDR3 has 13 amino acids. The ends lost 6 bases at V and 3 bases at J; junction bases unmatched: 4. The CDR3 reads CASRAGVGYEQYF. In DNA, the CDR3 is TGTGCCAGCAGAGCGGGAGTGGGCTACGAGCAGTACTTC.

The chain has TRBV11-2 and TRBJ2-2; 9 nucleotides align to TRBD2. Germline V gene data show CDR1 as SGHAT and CDR2 as FQNNGV. V dropped 5 bases and J dropped 8; count of bases not matched to a gene: 12. The CDR3 consists of 16 residues. The CDR3 coding sequence is TGTGCCAGCAGCCCATTAGCGGGAGTCGAAGCGGGGGAGCTGTTTTTT. This sequence encodes CASSPLAGVEAGELFF.

The rearrangement links TRBV7-3 to TRBJ2-2; D is perhaps TRBD2 (6 bases). V was trimmed by 0 bases and J by 0 bases, leaving 8 bases between them. The CDR3 extends over 16 amino acids. The V gene's germline CDR1 is SGHTA and CDR2 FQGTGA. The CDR3 sequence is CASSLTRDTNTGELFF. In DNA, the CDR3 is TGTGCCAGCAGCTTAACGCGGGATACGAACACCGGGGAGCTGTTTTTT.

This rearrangement joins TRBV29-1 to TRBJ2-1; 7 bases match TRBD2. CDR3 length equals 13 residues. Germline V lookup: CDR1 SQVTM, CDR2 ANQGSEA. The J segment lost 4 bases and the V segment lost 2 bases, leaving 2 bases of the junction unmatched. For the CDR3, the DNA is TGCAGCGTTGAATGGACTAGTTACAATGAGCAGTTCTTC. Its protein is CSVEWTSYNEQFF.

This clone is a singleton in its sample. The CDR3 here is CAPVRGDGWNEQYF. CDR3 DNA sequence: TGTGCCCCGGTTCGGGGAGACGGCTGGAACGAGCAGTACTTC. The chain combines TRBV28 with TRBJ2-7, with D perhaps TRBD2 (5 bases). Between the trimmed V and J ends, which lost 11 bases and 5 bases, there was a span of 22 bases. The germline V gene has CDR1 MDHEN and CDR2 SYDVKM. The CDR3 length is 14 residues. The variable domain in full, with the rest retrieved from reference TRBV28 and TRBJ2-7, is DVKVTQSSRYLVKRTGEKVFLECVQDMDHENMFWYRQDPGLGLRLIYFSYDVKMKEKGDIPEGYSVSREKKERFSLILESASTNQTSMYLCAPVRGDGWNEQYFGPGTRLTVT.

As DNA, the CDR3 is TGTGCCAGCAGCTTGGGACTACCCTCCTACGAGCAGTACTTC. This encodes CASSLGLPSYEQYF. This rearrangement joins TRBV5-4 to TRBJ2-7, with a possible D match to TRBD2 (5 bases). Germline-derived CDR1 and CDR2 are SGHNT and YYREEE (reference sequence). The CDR3 length is 14 residues. V gave up 0 bases and J gave up 0 bases, with 7 bases separating them.

The chain is built from TRBV18 and TRBJ1-2, with D perhaps matching TRBD1 (6 bases). V shed 2 bases and J shed 4 bases, with 11 bases lying between them. Germline V CDR1 and CDR2: KGHSH, LQKENI. The CDR3 extends over 14 amino acids. DNA of the CDR3: TGTGCCAGCTCACCAGACAGGTTGCCCTATGGCTACACCTTC. Translating it yields CASSPDRLPYGYTF.

This clone has only one observation. At one of its ends the junction is not consistent with the germline gene, which may arise from a read error. CDR3 nucleotides: TGTGCTAGCAGCCCCCAGGGGGGGGCAAGTCGCACAGATACGCAGTATTTT. Its translation is CASSPQGGASRTDTQYF. V and J are TRBV7-7 and TRBJ2-3, with D tentatively TRBD1 or TRBD2 (7 bases each). CDR3 length: 17 amino acids. Per the germline V gene, CDR1 is SSHAT and CDR2 is FNYEAQ (reference sequence).

There are a few counts of this clone. J is TRBJ1-2 and V is TRBV19; 7 bases line up with TRBD1. Germline values: CDR1 LNHDA, CDR2 SQIVND (reference sequence). This CDR3 has 13 amino acids. After removal of 7 bases from V and 4 bases from J, the junction contained 6 bases not matched to a gene. The CDR3: CASTRGGTYGYTF. CDR3 bases: TGTGCCAGTACGAGAGGGGGCACCTATGGCTACACCTTC.

The rearrangement links TRBV2 to TRBJ2-2, with 8 bases identical to TRBD1. V was pared by 8 bases and J by 5 bases, with 7 bases of the junction left unmatched. The germline gives CDR1 SNHLY, CDR2 FYNNEI. This CDR3 has 14 amino acids. CDR3 DNA: TGTGCCAGCGGTCGACAGGGGAAAACCGGGGAGCTGTTTTTT. Residues: CASGRQGKTGELFF.